This T cell receptor (beta chain) comes out of a study of blood T cell repertoires in COVID-19. Study at large: Material from acute and convalescent COVID-19 was sourced from the United States, Italy and Spain. PBMCs, B-cell-depleted T cells, or T cells provided the cDNA or gDNA that made up the material.

The CDR3 runs to 14 residues. The V and J ends lost 7 bases and 2 bases respectively, with 12 bases between them. In germline, CDR1 is LGHNA, CDR2 YNFKEQ. This table comes from immunoSEQ multiplex PCR, and its TCRdb copy is limited to in-frame clones, with some not included. The sample lists under 55,000 clones, around 80% occurring once. This TCR was recovered from a man in his 70s with acute or convalescent COVID-19. Sequenced material: peripheral blood. This chain connects TRBV4-2 to TRBJ1-3; D is perhaps TRBD1 (6 bases). The CDR3 sequence: CASMQTGTGNTIYF. The CDR3, as DNA: TGTGCCAGCATGCAGACAGGCACTGGAAACACCATATATTTT.